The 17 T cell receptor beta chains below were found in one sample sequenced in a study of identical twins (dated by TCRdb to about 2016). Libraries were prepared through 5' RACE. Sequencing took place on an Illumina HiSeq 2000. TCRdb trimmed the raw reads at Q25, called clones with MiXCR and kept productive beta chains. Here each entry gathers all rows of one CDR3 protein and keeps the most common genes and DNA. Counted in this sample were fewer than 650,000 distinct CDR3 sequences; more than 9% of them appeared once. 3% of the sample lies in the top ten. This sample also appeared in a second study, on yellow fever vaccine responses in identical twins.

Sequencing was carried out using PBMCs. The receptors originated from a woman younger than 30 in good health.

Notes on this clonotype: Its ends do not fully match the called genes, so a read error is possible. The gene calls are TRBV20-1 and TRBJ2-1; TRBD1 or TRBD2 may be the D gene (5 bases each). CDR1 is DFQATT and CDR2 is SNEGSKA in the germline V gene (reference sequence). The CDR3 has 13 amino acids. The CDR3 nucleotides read TGCAATGCTAGAGATCGGGACCGGGGTTGGGAGTTCTTC. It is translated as CNARDRDRGWEFF.

The CDR3 spells CASSLKGGQETQYF. The CDR3 DNA follows: TGTGCCAGCAGCTTAAAGGGGGGCCAAGAGACCCAGTACTTC. This chain connects TRBV7-2 to TRBJ2-5; either TRBD1 or TRBD2 may supply D (6 bases each). The germline V and J ends were trimmed by 2 bases and 1 base, with 8 bases remaining between them. Germline V lookup: CDR1 SGHTA, CDR2 FQGNSA. The CDR3 length is 14 residues.

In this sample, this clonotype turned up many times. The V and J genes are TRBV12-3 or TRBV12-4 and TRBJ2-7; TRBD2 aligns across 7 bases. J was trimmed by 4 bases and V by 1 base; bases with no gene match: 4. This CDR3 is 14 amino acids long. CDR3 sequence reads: CASSLVLARYEQYF. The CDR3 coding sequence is TGTGCCAGCAGTTTAGTACTAGCGAGGTACGAGCAGTACTTC.

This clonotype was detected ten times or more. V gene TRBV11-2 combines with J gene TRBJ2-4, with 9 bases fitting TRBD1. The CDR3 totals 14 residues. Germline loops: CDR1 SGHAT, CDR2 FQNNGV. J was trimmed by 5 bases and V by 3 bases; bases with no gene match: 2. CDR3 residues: CASSFWTGENIQYF. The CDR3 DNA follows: TGTGCCAGCAGCTTTTGGACAGGGGAAAACATTCAGTACTTC.

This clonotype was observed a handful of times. CDR3 region: CASSPNKPPYEQYF. The CDR3 nucleotides read TGTGCCAGCAGTCCTAACAAGCCTCCCTACGAGCAGTACTTC. The chain is built from TRBV6-1 and TRBJ2-7; D not resolved. This CDR3 comprises 14 residues. Trimming pared 5 bases from V and 2 bases from J, leaving 13 bases between. CDR1 and CDR2 (germline): MNHNS, SASEGT.

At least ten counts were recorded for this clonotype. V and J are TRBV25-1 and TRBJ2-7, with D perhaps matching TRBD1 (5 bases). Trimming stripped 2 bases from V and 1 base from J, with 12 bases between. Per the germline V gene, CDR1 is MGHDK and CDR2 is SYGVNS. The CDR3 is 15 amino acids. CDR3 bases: TGTGCCAGCAGTGAAATCTCGCAGGGATCCTACGAGCAGTACTTC. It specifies CASSEISQGSYEQYF.

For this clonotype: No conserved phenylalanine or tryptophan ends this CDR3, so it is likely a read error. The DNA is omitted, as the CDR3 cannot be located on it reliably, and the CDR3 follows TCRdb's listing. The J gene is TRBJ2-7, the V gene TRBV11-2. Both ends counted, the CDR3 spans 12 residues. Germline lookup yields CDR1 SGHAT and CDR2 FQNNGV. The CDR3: CASSLEWGKPSY.

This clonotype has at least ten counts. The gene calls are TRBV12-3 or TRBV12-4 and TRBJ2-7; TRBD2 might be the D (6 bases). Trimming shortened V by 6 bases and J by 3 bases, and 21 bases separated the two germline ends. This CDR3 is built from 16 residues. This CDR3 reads CASSITRLDRIYEQYF. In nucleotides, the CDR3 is TGTGCCAGCAGCATCACGAGACTAGACCGCATCTACGAGCAGTACTTC.

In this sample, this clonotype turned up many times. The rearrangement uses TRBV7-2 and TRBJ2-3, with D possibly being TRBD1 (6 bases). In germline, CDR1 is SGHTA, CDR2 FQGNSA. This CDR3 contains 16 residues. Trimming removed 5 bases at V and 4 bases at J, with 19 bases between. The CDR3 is CASSRRASGAADTQYF. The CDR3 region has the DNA TGTGCCAGCAGCCGACGGGCCTCAGGGGCTGCAGATACGCAGTATTTT.

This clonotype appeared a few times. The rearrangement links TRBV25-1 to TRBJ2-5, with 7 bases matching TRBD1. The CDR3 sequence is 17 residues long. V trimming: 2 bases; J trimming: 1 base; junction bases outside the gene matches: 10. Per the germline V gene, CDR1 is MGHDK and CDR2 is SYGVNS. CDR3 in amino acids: CASSEIGKGAIQETQYF. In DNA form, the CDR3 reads TGTGCCAGCAGTGAAATTGGGAAGGGGGCAATCCAAGAGACCCAGTACTTC.

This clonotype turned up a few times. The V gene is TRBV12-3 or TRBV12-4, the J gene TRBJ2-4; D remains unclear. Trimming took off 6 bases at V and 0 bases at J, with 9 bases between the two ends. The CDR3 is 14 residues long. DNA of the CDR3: TGTGCCAGCAGGCGCGGTATAGCCAAAAACATTCAGTACTTC. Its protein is CASRRGIAKNIQYF.

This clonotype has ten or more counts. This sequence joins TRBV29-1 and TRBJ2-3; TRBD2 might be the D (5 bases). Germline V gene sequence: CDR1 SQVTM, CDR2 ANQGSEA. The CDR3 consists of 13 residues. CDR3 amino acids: CTPEADSTDTQYF. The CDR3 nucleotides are TGCACCCCGGAGGCGGACAGCACAGATACGCAGTATTTT.

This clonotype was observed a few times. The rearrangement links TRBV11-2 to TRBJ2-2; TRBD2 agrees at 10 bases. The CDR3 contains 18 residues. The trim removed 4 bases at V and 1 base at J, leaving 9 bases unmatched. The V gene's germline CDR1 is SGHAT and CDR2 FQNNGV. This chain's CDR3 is CASSWVPGLAVNTGELFF. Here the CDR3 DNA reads TGTGCCAGCAGCTGGGTCCCTGGACTAGCGGTGAACACCGGGGAGCTGTTTTTT.

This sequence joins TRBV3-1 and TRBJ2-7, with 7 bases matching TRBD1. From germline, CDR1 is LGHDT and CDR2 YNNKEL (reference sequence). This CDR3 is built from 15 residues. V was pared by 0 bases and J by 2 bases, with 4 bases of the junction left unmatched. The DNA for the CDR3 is TGTGCCAGCAGCCAAGATATAACAGGGGCCTACGAGCAGTACTTC. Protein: CASSQDITGAYEQYF.

For the CDR3, the DNA is TGTGCCAGCAGCTCAAGACTGGGGTCGAATAGGGACCAGTACTTC. Its translation: CASSSRLGSNRDQYF. The genes are TRBV7-9 and TRBJ2-5; D gene ambiguous. The CDR3 consists of 15 residues. V was shortened by 4 bases and J by 10 bases, with 22 bases between the two germline ends. Germline V CDR1 and CDR2: SEHNR, FQNEAQ (reference sequence). The full variable domain, rest sourced from reference TRBV7-9 and TRBJ2-5, is DTGVSQNPRHKITKRGQNVTFRCDPISEHNRLYWYRQTLGQGPEFLTYFQNEAQLEKSRLLSDRFSAERPKGSFSTLEIQRTEQGDSAMYLCASSSRLGSNRDQYFGPGTRLLVL.

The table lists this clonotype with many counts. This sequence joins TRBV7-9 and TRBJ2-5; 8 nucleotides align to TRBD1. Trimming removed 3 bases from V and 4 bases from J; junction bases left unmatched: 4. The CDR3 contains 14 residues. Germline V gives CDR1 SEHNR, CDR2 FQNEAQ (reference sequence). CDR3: CASSFQGAGETQYF. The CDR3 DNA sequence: TGTGCCAGCAGCTTCCAGGGGGCCGGAGAGACCCAGTACTTC. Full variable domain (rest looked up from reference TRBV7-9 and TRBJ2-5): DTGVSQNPRHKITKRGQNVTFRCDPISEHNRLYWYRQTLGQGPEFLTYFQNEAQLEKSRLLSDRFSAERPKGSFSTLEIQRTEQGDSAMYLCASSFQGAGETQYFGPGTRLLVL.

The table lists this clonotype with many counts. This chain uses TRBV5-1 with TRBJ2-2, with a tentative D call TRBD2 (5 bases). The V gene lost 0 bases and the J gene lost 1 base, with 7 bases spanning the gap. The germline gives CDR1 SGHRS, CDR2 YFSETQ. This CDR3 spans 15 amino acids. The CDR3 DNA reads TGCGCCAGCAGCTTGGAACTAGGGAACACCGGGGAGCTGTTTTTT. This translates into CASSLELGNTGELFF.